The T cell receptor (beta chain) under discussion was sequenced for a study of blood T cell repertoires in COVID-19. About the research overall: PBMCs, B-cell-depleted T cells, or T cells provided the cDNA or gDNA that made up the material.

This clone showed up just once. There are 19 residues in the CDR3. Germline values: CDR1 SNHLY, CDR2 FYNNEI. V was clipped by 4 bases and J by 1 base; unmatched bases: 16. The repertoire was sequenced with immunoSEQ multiplex PCR; TCRdb's copy has only in-frame clones and lacks some. This sample has about 160,000 clones; 60% to 85% occur once, and the top ten carry around 8.1%. This TCR came from a woman aged 55 to 70 with COVID-19, enrolled during active disease. The sample consisted of peripheral blood. The chain links TRBV2 to TRBJ1-2; 9 bases fit TRBD1. The CDR3: CASSVLAGDRAQFNYGYTF. CDR3 bases: TGTGCCAGCAGTGTATTGGCGGGGGACAGGGCACAATTTAACTATGGCTACACCTTC.